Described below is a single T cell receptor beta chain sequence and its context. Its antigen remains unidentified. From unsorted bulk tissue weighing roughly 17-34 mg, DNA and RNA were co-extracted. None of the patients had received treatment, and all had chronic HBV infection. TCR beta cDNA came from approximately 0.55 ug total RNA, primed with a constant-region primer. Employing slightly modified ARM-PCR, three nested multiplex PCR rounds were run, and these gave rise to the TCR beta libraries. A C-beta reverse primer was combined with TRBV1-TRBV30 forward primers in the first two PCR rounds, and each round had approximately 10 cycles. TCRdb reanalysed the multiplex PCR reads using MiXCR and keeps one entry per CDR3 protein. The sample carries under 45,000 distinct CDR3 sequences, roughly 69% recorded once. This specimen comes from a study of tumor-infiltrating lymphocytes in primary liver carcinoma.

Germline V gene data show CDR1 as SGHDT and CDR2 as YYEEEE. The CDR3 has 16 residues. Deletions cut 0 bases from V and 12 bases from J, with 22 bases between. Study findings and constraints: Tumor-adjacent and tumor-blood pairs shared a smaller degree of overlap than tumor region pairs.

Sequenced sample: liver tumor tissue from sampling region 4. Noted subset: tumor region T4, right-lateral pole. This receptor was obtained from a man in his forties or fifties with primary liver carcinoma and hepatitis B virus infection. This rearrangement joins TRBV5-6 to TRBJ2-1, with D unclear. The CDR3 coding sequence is TGTGCCAGCAGCTTGGATTTGGTGGCAATCGGCGATGGGCAGTTCTTC. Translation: CASSLDLVAIGDGQFF.